This TCR beta chain was observed in a study of post-analysis software for immune sequencing data (dated by TCRdb to between 2014 and 2016). Looking at the study overall: The recorded disease courses included relapsing-remitting, secondary progressive and progressive-relapsing multiple sclerosis, and some patients had no subtype annotation. A subset of samples was prepared in parallel using single-end sample barcoding, then pooled and co-amplified after Illumina adapter ligation. The patient repertoires were compared against some twelve previously published healthy control repertoires obtained from donors aged roughly 6 to 28 years. Overall study outcomes, separate from this receptor: The multiple sclerosis patient group was slightly younger than the control group. Multiple sclerosis patients had significantly lower normalized Chao1 diversity than controls, a result that suggests substantial peripheral T-cell clonal expansion. Strong co-clustering of samples prepared in the same batch was shown by direct clustering with F measure, prompting a batch-effect correction.

This clonotype was detected a few times. What antigen it recognizes has not been identified. Within one base of it there is no much larger clone, and no base qualities were kept. To demonstrate the VDJtools post-analysis software, TCR beta repertoires were profiled from the peripheral blood of about 14 young patients with multiple sclerosis. The multiple sclerosis patients were children and adolescents ranging in age from roughly 6 to 16 years. Library preparation employed PCR. Instrument used: Illumina HiSeq 2500. Unique molecular identifiers were incorporated into TCR beta cDNA libraries to reduce PCR and sequencing biases. Every 1 to 10 million input T cells yielded approximately 500,000 cDNA molecules, meaning each molecule approximated one T cell. Patient libraries were prepared and sequenced with the same protocol used for the earlier healthy control dataset. Within a given batch, samples were prepared together, multiplexed and sequenced on the same HiSeq lane. In the authors' own workflow: MIGEC was used to process the raw barcoded reads, and molecular identifier groups with only a single read were discarded before consensus assembly and CDR3 extraction. Clonotype tables were post-analysed with VDJtools, normalizing diversity by down-sampling all datasets to the smallest sample size. Repertoire overlap clustering matched CDR3 amino acid but not nucleotide sequences to correct batch-related cross-sample contamination. The public reads were run again by TCRdb, first through fastp at Q25 and then through MiXCR, and only productive beta chains were kept. Merged by CDR3 protein, the rows form single entries marked with the most common genes and DNA. The V and J calls and clone size come from TCRdb's table, not from the authors' own analysis. The sample contains hundreds of thousands of distinct CDR3 sequences, around 27% of them found a single time. The top ten clones comprise around 0.56% of the sample.

This clonotype was obtained from a girl under 18 with multiple sclerosis. Sample: blood.

For the CDR3, the sequence is CASSPVTKLAKNIQYF. The DNA reads as follows: TGTGCCAGCAGCCCCGTCACGAAACTAGCCAAAAACATTCAGTACTTC. Recombination connected TRBV3-1 to TRBJ2-4; no D gene is confidently identified. The CDR3 runs 16 residues from the cysteine to the phenylalanine. Only the CDR3 DNA stays, 48 bases, in frame from base 1. Trimming removed 4 bases from V and 0 bases from J, leaving 13 bases between the germline ends. The germline V gene (reference sequence) specifies LGHDT as CDR1 and YNNKEL as CDR2.